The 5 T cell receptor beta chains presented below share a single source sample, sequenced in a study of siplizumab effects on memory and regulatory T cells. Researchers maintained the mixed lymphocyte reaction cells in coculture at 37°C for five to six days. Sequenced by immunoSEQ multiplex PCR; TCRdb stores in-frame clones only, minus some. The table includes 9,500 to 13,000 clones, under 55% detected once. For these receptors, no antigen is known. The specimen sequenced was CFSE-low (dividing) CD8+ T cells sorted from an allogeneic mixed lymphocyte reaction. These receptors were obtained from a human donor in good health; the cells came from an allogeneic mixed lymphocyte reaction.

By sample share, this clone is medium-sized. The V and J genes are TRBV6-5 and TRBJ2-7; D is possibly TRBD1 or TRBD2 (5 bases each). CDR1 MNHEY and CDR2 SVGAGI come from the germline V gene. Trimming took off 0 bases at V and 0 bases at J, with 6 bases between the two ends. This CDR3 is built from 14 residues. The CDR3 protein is CASSYSGDSYEQYF. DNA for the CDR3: TGTGCCAGCAGTTACTCGGGGGACTCCTACGAGCAGTACTTC.

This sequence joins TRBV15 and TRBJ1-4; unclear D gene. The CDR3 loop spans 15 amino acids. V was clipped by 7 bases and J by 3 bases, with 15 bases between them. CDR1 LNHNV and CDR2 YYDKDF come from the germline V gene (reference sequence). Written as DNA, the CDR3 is TGTGCCACCACTTTCGCCCGGAGCTCTAATGAAAAACTGTTTTTT. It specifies CATTFARSSNEKLFF.

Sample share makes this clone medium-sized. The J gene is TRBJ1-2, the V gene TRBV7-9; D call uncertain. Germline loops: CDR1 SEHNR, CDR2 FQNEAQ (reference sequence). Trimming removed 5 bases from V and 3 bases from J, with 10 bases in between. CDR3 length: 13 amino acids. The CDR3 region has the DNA TGTGCCAGCAGCCCCGGTTTGGACTATGGCTACACCTTC. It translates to CASSPGLDYGYTF.

This CDR3 reads CASLSWGSSYNEQFF. Here the CDR3 DNA reads TGTGCCAGCCTTTCCTGGGGAAGCTCCTACAATGAGCAGTTCTTC. This chain connects TRBV28 to TRBJ2-1; D is unresolved. The V end lost 8 bases, the J end lost 0 bases, and 14 bases lay between the germline ends. CDR1 and CDR2 from the germline V gene are MDHEN and SYDVKM. The CDR3 sequence is 15 residues long. The full variable domain, its missing parts supplied by reference TRBV28 and TRBJ2-1, is DVKVTQSSRYLVKRTGEKVFLECVQDMDHENMFWYRQDPGLGLRLIYFSYDVKMKEKGDIPEGYSVSREKKERFSLILESASTNQTSMYLCASLSWGSSYNEQFFGPGTRLTVL.

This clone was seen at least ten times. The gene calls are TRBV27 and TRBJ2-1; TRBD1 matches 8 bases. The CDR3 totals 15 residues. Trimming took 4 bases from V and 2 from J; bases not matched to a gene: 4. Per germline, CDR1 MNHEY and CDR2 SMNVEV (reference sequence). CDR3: CASSSGTGAYNEQFF. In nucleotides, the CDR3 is TGTGCCAGCAGTTCCGGGACAGGAGCCTACAATGAGCAGTTCTTC.